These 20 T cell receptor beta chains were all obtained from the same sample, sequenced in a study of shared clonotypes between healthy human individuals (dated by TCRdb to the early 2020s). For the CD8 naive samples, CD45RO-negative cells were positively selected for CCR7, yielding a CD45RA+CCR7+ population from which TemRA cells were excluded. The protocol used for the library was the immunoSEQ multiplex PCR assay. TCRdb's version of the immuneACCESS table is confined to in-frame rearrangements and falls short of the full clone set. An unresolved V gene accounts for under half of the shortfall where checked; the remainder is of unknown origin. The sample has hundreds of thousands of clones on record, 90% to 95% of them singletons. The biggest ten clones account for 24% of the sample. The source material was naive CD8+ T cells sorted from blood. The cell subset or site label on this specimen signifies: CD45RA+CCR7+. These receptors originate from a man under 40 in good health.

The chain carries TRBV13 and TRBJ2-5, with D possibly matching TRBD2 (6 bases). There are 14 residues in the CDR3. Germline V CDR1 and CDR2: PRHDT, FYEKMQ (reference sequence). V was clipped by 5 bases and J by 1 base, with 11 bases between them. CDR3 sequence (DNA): TGTGCCAGCAGCGCGGGGTACGGCCAAGAGACCCAGTACTTC. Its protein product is CASSAGYGQETQYF.

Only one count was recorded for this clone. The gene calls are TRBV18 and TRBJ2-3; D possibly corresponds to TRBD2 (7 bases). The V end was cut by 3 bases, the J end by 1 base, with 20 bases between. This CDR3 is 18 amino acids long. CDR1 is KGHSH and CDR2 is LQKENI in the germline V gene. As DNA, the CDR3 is TGTGCCAGCTCACCGGTGGACAGCGGGAAAGGGGGCACAGATACGCAGTATTTT. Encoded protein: CASSPVDSGKGGTDTQYF.

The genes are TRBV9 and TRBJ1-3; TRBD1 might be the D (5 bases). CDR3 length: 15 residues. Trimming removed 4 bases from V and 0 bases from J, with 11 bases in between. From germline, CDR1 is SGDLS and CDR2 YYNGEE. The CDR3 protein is CASSQGQSSGNTIYF. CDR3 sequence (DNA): TGTGCCAGCAGCCAAGGACAAAGCTCTGGAAACACCATATATTTT. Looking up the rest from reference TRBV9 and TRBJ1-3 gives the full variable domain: DSGVTQTPKHLITATGQRVTLRCSPRSGDLSVYWYQQSLDQGLQFLIQYYNGEERAKGNILERFSAQQFPDLHSELNLSSLELGDSALYFCASSQGQSSGNTIYFGEGSWLTVV.

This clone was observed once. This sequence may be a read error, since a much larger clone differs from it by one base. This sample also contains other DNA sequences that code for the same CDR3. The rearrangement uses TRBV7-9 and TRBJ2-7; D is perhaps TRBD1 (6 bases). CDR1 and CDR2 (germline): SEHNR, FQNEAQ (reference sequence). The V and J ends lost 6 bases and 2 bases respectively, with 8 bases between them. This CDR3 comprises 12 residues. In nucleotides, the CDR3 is TGTGCCAGCAGTCAGGGGACCTACGAGCAGTACTTC. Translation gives CASSQGTYEQYF.

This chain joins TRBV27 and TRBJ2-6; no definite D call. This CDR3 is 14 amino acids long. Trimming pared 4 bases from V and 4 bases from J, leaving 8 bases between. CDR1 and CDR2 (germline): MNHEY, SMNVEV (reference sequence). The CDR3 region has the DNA TGTGCCAGCAGTTCACCCGCCGGGGCCAACGTCCTGACTTTC. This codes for CASSSPAGANVLTF.

CDR3 bases: TGTGCCAGCAGCTTCGAACCCTTCGAACAAATAGCCAAAAACATTCAGTACTTC. Translated, it gives CASSFEPFEQIAKNIQYF. The chain is built from TRBV7-9 and TRBJ2-4; D gene uncertain. V gave up 3 bases and J gave up 0 bases, with 18 bases separating them. Germline CDR1 is SEHNR and CDR2 is FQNEAQ (reference sequence). This CDR3 is 18 amino acids long. Based on the CDR3 plus reference TRBV7-9 and TRBJ2-4, the full variable domain is DTGVSQNPRHKITKRGQNVTFRCDPISEHNRLYWYRQTLGQGPEFLTYFQNEAQLEKSRLLSDRFSAERPKGSFSTLEIQRTEQGDSAMYLCASSFEPFEQIAKNIQYFGAGTRLSVL.

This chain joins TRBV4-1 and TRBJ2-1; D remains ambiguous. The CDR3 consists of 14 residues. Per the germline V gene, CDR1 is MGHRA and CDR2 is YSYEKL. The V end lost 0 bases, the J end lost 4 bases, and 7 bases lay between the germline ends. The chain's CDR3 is CASSQEQLYNEQFF. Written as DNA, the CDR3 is TGCGCCAGCAGCCAAGAACAACTTTACAATGAGCAGTTCTTC.

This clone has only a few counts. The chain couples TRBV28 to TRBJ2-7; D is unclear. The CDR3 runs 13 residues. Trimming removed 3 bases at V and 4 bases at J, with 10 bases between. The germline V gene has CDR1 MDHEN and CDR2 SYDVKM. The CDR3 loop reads CASSFGLGYEQYF. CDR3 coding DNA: TGTGCCAGCAGTTTTGGTTTAGGGTACGAGCAGTACTTC.

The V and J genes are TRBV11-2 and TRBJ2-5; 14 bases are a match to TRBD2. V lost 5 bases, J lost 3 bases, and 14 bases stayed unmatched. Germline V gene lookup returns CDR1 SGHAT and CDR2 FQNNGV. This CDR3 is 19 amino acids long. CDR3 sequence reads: CASSLWGTSGRGQKETQYF. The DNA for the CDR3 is TGTGCCAGCAGCCTCTGGGGGACTAGCGGGAGAGGACAGAAAGAGACCCAGTACTTC.

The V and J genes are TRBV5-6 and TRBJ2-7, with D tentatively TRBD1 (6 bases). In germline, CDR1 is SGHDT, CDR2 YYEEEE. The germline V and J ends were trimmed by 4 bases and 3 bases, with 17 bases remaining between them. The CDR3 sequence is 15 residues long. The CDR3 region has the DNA TGTGCCAGCAGCGAGCAGGGGCCAATTATCTACGAGCAGTACTTC. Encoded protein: CASSEQGPIIYEQYF.

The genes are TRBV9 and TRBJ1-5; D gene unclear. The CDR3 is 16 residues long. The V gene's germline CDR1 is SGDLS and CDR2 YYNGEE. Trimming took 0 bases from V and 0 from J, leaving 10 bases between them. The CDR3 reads CASSVEKTFSNQPQHF. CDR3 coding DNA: TGTGCCAGCAGCGTAGAAAAGACTTTTAGCAATCAGCCCCAGCATTTT.

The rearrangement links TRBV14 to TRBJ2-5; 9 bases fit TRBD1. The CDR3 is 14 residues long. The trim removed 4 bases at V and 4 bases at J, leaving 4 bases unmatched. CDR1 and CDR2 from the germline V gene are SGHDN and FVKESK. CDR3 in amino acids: CASSRDREPETQYF. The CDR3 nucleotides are TGTGCCAGCAGCCGGGACAGGGAACCAGAGACCCAGTACTTC.

Here the CDR3 reads CASSLGSGKDTQYF. CDR3 sequence (DNA): TGTGCCAGCAGCTTAGGGTCAGGGAAGGATACGCAGTATTTT. V usage is TRBV7-6 and J usage is TRBJ2-3; D possibly corresponds to TRBD1 (5 bases). The CDR3 has 14 residues. Germline CDR1 SGHVS, CDR2 FNYEAQ. The V gene lost 1 base and the J gene lost 6 bases, with 11 bases spanning the gap.

CDR3 sequence: CASRKDTAGMVNEKLFF. The CDR3 DNA is TGTGCCAGCAGAAAGGACACCGCCGGAATGGTTAATGAAAAACTGTTTTTT. The chain couples TRBV28 to TRBJ1-4; D is perhaps TRBD1 (5 bases). Germline CDR1 MDHEN, CDR2 SYDVKM. Trimming stripped 6 bases from V and 4 bases from J, with 21 bases between. CDR3 length: 17 amino acids.

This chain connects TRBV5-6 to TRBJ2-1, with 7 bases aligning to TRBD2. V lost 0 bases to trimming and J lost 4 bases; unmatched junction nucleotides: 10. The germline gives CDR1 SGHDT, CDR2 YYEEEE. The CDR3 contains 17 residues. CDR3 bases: TGTGCCAGCAGCTTGGTCCATGGTCTAGCGGTTTACAATGAGCAGTTCTTC. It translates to CASSLVHGLAVYNEQFF.

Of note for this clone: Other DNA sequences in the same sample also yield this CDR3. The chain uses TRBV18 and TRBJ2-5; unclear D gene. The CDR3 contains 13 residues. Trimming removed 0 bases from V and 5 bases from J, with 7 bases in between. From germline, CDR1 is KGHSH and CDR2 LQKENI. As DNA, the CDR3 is TGTGCCAGCTCACCACCCCTGGAGGAGACCCAGTACTTC. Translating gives CASSPPLEETQYF.

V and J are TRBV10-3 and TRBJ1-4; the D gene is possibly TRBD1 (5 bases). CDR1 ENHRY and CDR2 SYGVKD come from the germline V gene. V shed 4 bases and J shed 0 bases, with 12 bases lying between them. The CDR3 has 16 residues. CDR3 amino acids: CAISGDGGTTNEKLFF. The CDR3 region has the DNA TGTGCCATCAGTGGGGACGGAGGGACAACTAATGAAAAACTGTTTTTT.

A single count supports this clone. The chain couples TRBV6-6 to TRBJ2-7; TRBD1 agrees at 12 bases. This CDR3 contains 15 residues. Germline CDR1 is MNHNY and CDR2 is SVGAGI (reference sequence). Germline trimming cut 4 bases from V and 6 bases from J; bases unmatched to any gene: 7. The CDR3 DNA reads TGTGCCAGCAGTTGGGCAGGGACAGGGGGCCCCGAGCAGTACTTC. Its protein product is CASSWAGTGGPEQYF.

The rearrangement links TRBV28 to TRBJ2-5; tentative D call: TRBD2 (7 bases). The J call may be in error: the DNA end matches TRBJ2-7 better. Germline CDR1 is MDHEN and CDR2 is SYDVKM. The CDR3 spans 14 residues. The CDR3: CASSSGGAPYEQYF. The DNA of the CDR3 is TGTGCCAGCAGTTCGGGGGGCGCACCCTACGAGCAGTACTTC.

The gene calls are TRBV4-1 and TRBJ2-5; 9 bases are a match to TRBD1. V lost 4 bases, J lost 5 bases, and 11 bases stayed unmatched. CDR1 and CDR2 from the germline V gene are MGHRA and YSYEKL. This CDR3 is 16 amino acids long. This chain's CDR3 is CASSLPVRTGDETQYF. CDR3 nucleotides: TGCGCCAGCAGCCTCCCGGTGAGGACAGGGGATGAGACCCAGTACTTC.